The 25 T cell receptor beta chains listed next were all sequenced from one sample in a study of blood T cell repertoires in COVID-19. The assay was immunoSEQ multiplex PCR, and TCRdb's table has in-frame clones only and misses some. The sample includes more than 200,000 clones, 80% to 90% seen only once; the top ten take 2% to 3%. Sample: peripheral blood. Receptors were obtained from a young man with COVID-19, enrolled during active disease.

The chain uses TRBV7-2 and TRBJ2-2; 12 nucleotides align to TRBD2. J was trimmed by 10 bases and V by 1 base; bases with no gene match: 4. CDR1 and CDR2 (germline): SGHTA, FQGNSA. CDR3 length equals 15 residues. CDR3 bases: TGTGCCAGCAGCTTAGGAACTAGCGGGAGGTCGGAGCTGTTTTTT. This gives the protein CASSLGTSGRSELFF.

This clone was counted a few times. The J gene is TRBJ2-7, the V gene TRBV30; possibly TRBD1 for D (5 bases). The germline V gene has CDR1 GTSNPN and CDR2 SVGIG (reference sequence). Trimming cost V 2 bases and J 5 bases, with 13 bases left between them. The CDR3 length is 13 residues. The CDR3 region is CAWSSQGGDEQYF. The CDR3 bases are TGTGCCTGGAGTTCCCAGGGTGGTGACGAGCAGTACTTC.

CDR3 sequence (DNA): TGTGCCAGCAGCTTGGGGACTACCTTATTCACAGATACGCAGTATTTT. Its protein product is CASSLGTTLFTDTQYF. The V gene is TRBV11-2, the J gene TRBJ2-3; 7 positions match TRBD2. CDR3 length: 16 residues. The V segment lost 3 bases and the J segment 2 bases; nucleotides outside the gene matches: 8. From germline, CDR1 is SGHAT and CDR2 FQNNGV.

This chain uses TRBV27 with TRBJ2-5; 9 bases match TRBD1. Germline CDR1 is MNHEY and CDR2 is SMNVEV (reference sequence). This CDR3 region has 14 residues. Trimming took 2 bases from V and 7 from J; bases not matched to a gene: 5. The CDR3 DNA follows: TGTGCCAGCAGTTTAAACAGGGGGCAGGGGACCCAGTACTTC. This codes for CASSLNRGQGTQYF.

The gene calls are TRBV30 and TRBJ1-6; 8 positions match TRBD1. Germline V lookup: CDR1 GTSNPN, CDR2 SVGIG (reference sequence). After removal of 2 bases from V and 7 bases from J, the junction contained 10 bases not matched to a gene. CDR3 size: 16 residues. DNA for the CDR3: TGTGCCTGGAGTCCCAGGACAGGGTACTCAAATTCACCCCTCCACTTT. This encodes CAWSPRTGYSNSPLHF.

The CDR3 nucleotides read TGTGCCAGCAGCTTACGAGCGGGAGGGGAATACAATGAGCAGTTCTTC. It encodes CASSLRAGGEYNEQFF. V usage is TRBV7-3 and J usage is TRBJ2-1, with TRBD2 matching over 10 bases. Per the germline V gene, CDR1 is SGHTA and CDR2 is FQGTGA. This CDR3 has 16 residues. Losses at the gene ends were 2 bases for V and 4 bases for J; bases not matched to a gene: 5.

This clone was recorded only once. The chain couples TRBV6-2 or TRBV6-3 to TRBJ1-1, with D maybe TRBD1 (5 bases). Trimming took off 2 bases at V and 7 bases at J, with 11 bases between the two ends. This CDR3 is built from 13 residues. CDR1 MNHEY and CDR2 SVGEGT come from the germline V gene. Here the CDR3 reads CASSYVGGVEAFF. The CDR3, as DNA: TGTGCCAGCAGTTACGTCGGGGGAGTTGAAGCTTTCTTT.

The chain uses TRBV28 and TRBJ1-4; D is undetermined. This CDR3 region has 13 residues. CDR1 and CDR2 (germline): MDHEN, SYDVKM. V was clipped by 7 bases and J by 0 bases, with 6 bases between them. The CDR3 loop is CASNHPTNEKLFF. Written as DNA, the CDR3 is TGTGCCAGCAATCATCCAACTAATGAAAAACTGTTTTTT.

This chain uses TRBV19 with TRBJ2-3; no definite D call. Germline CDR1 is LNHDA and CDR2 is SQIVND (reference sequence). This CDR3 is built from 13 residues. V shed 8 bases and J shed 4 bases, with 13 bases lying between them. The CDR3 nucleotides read TGTGCCAGTCAACCGGTCCGGGCAGATACGCAGTATTTT. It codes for CASQPVRADTQYF.

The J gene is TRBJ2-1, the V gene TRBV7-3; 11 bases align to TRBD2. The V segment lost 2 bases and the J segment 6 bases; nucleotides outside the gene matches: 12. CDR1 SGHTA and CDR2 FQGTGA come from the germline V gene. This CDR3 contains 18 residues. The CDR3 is CASSLELAGEIPRNEQFF. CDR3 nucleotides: TGTGCCAGCAGCTTAGAACTAGCGGGAGAGATCCCTCGCAATGAGCAGTTCTTC.

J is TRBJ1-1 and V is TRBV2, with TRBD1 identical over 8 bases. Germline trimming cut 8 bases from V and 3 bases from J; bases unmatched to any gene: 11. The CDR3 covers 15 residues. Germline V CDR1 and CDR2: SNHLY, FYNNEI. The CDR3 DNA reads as TGTGCCAGCCAGACTCCCACAGGGGGGTACACTGAAGCTTTCTTT. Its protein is CASQTPTGGYTEAFF. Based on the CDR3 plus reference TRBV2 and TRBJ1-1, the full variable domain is EPEVTQTPSHQVTQMGQEVILRCVPISNHLYFYWYRQILGQKVEFLVSFYNNEISEKSEIFDDQFSVERPDGSNFTLKIRSTKLEDSAMYFCASQTPTGGYTEAFFGQGTRLTVV.

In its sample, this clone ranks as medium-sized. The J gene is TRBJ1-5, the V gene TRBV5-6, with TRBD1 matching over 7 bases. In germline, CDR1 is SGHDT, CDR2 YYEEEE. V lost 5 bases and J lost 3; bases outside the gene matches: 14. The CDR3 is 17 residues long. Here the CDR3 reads CASSRTLTTGNNQPQHF. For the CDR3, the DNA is TGTGCCAGCAGTCGAACCCTTACGACAGGGAACAATCAGCCCCAGCATTTT. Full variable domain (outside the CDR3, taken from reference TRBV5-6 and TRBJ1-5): DAGVTQSPTHLIKTRGQQVTLRCSPKSGHDTVSWYQQALGQGPQFIFQYYEEEERQRGNFPDRFSGHQFPNYSSELNVNALLLGDSALYLCASSRTLTTGNNQPQHFGDGTRLSIL.

In DNA form, the CDR3 reads TGTGCCAGTAGTATAGCAGGCAGATACACAGATACGCAGTATTTT. Translation gives CASSIAGRYTDTQYF. The chain couples TRBV19 to TRBJ2-3; no reliable D call. In germline, CDR1 is LNHDA, CDR2 SQIVND (reference sequence). V was trimmed by 1 base and J by 2 bases, leaving 10 bases between them. This CDR3 contains 15 residues.

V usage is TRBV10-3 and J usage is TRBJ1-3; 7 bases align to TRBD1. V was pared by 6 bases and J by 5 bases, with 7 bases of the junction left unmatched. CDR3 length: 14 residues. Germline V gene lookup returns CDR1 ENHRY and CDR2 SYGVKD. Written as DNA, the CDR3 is TGTGCCATCAGAGCAGGACAGGTTCGAAACACCATATATTTT. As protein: CAIRAGQVRNTIYF.

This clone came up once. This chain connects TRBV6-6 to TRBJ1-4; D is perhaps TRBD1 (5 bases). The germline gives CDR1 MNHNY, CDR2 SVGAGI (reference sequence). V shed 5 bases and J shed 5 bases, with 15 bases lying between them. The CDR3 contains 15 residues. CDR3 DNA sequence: TGTGCCAGCAGTCACCGGGGGGTCGGAAATGAAAAACTGTTTTTT. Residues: CASSHRGVGNEKLFF.

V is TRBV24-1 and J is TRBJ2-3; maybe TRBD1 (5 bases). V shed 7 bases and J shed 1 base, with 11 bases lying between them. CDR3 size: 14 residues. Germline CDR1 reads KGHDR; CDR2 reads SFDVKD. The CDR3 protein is CATSDSHRTDTQYF. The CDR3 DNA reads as TGTGCCACCAGCGACAGCCATCGCACAGATACGCAGTATTTT.

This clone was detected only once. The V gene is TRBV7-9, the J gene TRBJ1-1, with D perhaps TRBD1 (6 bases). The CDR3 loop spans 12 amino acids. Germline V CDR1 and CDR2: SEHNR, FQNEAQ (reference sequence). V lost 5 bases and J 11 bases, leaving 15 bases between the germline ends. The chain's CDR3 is CASSPGGQSAFF. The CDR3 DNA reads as TGTGCCAGCAGCCCCGGGGGGCAGTCGGCTTTCTTT.

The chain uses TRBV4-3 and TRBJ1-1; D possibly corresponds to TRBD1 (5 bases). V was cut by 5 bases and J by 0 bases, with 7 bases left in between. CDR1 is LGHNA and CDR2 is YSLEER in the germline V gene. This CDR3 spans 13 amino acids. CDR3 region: CASSGAMNTEAFF. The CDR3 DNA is TGCGCCAGCAGCGGGGCCATGAACACTGAAGCTTTCTTT.

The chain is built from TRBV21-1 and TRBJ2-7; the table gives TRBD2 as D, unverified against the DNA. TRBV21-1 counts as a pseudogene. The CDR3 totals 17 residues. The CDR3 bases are TGTGCCAGCAGCAAAGAACTAGCGGGAGGGCCTTGGGACGAGCAGTACTTC. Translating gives CASSKELAGGPWDEQYF.

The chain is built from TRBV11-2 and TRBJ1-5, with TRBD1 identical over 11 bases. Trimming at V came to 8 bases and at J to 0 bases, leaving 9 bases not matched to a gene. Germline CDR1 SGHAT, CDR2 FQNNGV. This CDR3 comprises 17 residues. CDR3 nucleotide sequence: TGTGCCAGCGGATCGGGACAGGGGGTTTATAGCAATCAGCCCCAGCATTTT. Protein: CASGSGQGVYSNQPQHF.

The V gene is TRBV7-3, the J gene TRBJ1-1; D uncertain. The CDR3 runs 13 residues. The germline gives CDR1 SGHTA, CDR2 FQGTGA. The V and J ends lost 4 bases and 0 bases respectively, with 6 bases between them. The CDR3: CASSSFMNTEAFF. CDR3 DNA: TGTGCCAGCAGCTCCTTTATGAACACTGAAGCTTTCTTT.

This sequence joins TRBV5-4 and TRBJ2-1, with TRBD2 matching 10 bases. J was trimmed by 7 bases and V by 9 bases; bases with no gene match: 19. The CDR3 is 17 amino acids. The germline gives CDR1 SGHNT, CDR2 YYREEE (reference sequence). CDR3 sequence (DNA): TGTGCCATCCAGGGTGGTGGTAGCGGGAGGTCGGGAAATGAGCAGTTCTTC. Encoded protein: CAIQGGGSGRSGNEQFF.

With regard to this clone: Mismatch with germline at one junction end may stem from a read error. CDR3 loop: CASTREDEQYF. CDR3 DNA: TGTGCCAGCACGAGGGAGGACGAACAGTACTTC. V is TRBV28 and J is TRBJ2-7; weak D call: TRBD2 (6 bases). Per germline, CDR1 MDHEN and CDR2 SYDVKM. The CDR3 runs 11 residues.

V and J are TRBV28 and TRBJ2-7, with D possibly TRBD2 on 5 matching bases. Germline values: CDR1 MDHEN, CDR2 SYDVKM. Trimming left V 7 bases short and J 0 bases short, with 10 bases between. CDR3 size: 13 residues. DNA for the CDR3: TGTGCCAGCAAACCTCGGGACTCCTACGAGCAGTACTTC. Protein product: CASKPRDSYEQYF.

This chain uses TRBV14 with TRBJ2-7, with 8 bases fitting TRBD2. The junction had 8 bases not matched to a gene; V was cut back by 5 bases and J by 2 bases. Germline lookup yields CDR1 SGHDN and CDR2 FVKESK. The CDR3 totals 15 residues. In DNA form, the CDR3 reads TGTGCCAGCAGCTATAGCGGGAACGCACCCTACGAGCAGTACTTC. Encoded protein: CASSYSGNAPYEQYF.